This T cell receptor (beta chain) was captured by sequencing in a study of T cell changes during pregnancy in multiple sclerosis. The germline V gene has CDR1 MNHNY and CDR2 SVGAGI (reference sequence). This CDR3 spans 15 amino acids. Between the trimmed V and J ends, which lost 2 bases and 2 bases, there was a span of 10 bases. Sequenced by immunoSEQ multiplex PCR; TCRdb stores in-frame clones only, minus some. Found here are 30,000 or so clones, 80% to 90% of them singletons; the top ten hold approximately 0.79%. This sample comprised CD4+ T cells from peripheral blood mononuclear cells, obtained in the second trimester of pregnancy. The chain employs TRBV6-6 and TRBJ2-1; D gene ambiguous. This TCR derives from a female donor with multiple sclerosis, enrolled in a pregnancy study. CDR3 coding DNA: TGTGCCAGCAGTTACGGCCCCAACCCCTACAATGAGCAGTTCTTC. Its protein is CASSYGPNPYNEQFF.